The 10 T cell receptor beta chains given below trace back to one sample, sequenced in a study of CXCR3-negative and CXCR3-positive naive CD8 T cells. UMI-tagged TRB cDNA libraries were built via 5' RACE. TCRdb reprocessed the 5' RACE reads and reports one entry per CDR3 protein, with no DNA. The repertoire table contains tens of thousands of distinct CDR3 sequences. The sample consisted of naive CXCR3- CD8+ T cells from blood. Subset noted: CD45RO-CCR7+CD27+CD95- naive CD8+ T cells lacking CXCR3 (TNR3-). Receptors originate from a human donor in good health. Some clones in this sample may be carry-over from other donors' samples.

This chain joins TRBV7-9 and TRBJ1-1. The CDR3 covers 13 residues. Germline V gene sequence: CDR1 SEHNR, CDR2 FQNEAQ (reference sequence). The CDR3 sequence: CASSSAPTIEAFF.

Considering frequency, this clonotype is medium-sized. The rearrangement uses TRBV5-6 and TRBJ1-1. The CDR3 extends over 11 amino acids. Germline V gene sequence: CDR1 SGHDT, CDR2 YYEEEE. CDR3 sequence: CASSLGTEAFF.

The chain joins TRBV5-6 to TRBJ1-5; there is no DNA to check the TCRdb D call of TRBD1. CDR3 size: 16 residues. Germline V gene sequence: CDR1 SGHDT, CDR2 YYEEEE. This chain's CDR3 is CASSLAGQFINQPQHF. The full variable domain, its missing parts supplied by reference TRBV5-6 and TRBJ1-5, is DAGVTQSPTHLIKTRGQQVTLRCSPKSGHDTVSWYQQALGQGPQFIFQYYEEEERQRGNFPDRFSGHQFPNYSSELNVNALLLGDSALYLCASSLAGQFINQPQHFGDGTRLSIL.

The J gene is TRBJ2-2, the V gene TRBV28; TCRdb gives TRBD2 as the D gene, but with no DNA this cannot be confirmed. From germline, CDR1 is MDHEN and CDR2 SYDVKM. The CDR3 is made up of 23 amino acids. The CDR3 protein is CASSTPRWGAGGLGVSNTGELFF.

This chain joins TRBV29-1 and TRBJ2-1. This CDR3 contains 13 residues. CDR1 and CDR2 from the germline V gene are SQVTM and ANQGSEA. CDR3 sequence: CSVVLDNYNEQFF.

The genes are TRBV29-1 and TRBJ2-7. The V gene's germline CDR1 is SQVTM and CDR2 ANQGSEA. This CDR3 has 13 residues. CDR3 in amino acids: CSVVSYSSYEQYF.

The chain combines TRBV29-1 with TRBJ2-1. The CDR3 is 11 residues long. Germline V gene sequence: CDR1 SQVTM, CDR2 ANQGSEA. This chain's CDR3 is CSQTDYNEQFF.

The chain joins TRBV5-1 to TRBJ1-1. Germline V gene lookup returns CDR1 SGHRS and CDR2 YFSETQ. The CDR3 length is 11 residues. This CDR3 is CASSLVVAAFF. The complete variable domain, with remaining parts taken from reference TRBV5-1 and TRBJ1-1, reads KAGVTQTPRYLIKTRGQQVTLSCSPISGHRSVSWYQQTPGQGLQFLFEYFSETQRNKGNFPGRFSGRQFSNSRSEMNVSTLELGDSALYLCASSLVVAAFFGQGTRLTVV.

The V gene is TRBV2, the J gene TRBJ1-1. In germline, CDR1 is SNHLY, CDR2 FYNNEI. The CDR3 is 12 amino acids. CDR3 sequence reads: CASRVLDTEAFF.

This chain links TRBV29-1 with TRBJ2-1; the D call from TCRdb, TRBD2, cannot be confirmed without DNA. The CDR3 runs to 15 residues. CDR1 and CDR2 from the germline V gene are SQVTM and ANQGSEA. The CDR3 region is CSVAPGLVIFDEQFF.